What follows are 11 T cell receptor beta chains derived from one specimen sequenced in a study of response to subunit inactivated influenza vaccine. TCRdb processed the RT-PCR reads anew with MiXCR; each CDR3 protein has one entry. The profile shows just under 550,000 distinct CDR3 sequences, under 25% of them singletons. A further study also used this sample, focusing on T cells expressing NK-cell markers. According to that study: It was by 5'RACE template switching with UMIs that TCR beta cDNA was made.

The specimen was CD4+ T cells sorted from PBMCs, collected roughly 12 days after vaccination. All receptors come from a man aged 50-59 years who received an inactivated influenza vaccine.

There are many counts of this clonotype. The chain combines TRBV12-3 or TRBV12-4 with TRBJ2-3; no clear D. The CDR3 spans 15 residues. V was cut by 7 bases and J by 2 bases, with 16 bases left in between. The CDR3 protein is CASNSFTDPTDTQYF. For the CDR3, the DNA is TGTGCCAGCAATTCCTTCACGGACCCCACAGATACGCAGTATTTT.

V and J are TRBV27 and TRBJ2-7; D uncertain. The CDR3 loop spans 13 amino acids. V lost 0 bases to trimming and J lost 6 bases, with 9 bases between them. Germline values: CDR1 MNHEY, CDR2 SMNVEV (reference sequence). CDR3 protein: CASSLSRTTEQYF. Written as DNA, the CDR3 is TGTGCCAGCAGTTTATCCAGAACAACCGAGCAGTACTTC.

As concerns this clonotype: Mismatch with germline at one junction end may stem from a read error. The chain employs TRBV5-1 and TRBJ2-7; 10 nucleotides agree with TRBD2. This CDR3 is 15 amino acids long. The germline gives CDR1 SGHRS, CDR2 YFSETQ. This chain's CDR3 is CVSSRRASGSNEQYF. As DNA, the CDR3 is TGCGTCAGCAGCCGGAGGGCTAGCGGGAGTAACGAGCAGTACTTC.

This clonotype turned up a few times. The chain uses TRBV3-1 and TRBJ2-2; D remains unclear. CDR1 is LGHDT, CDR2 YNNKEL, per germline (reference sequence). V was cut by 1 base and J by 1 base, with 10 bases left in between. The CDR3 is 16 residues long. The CDR3 region is CASSQVPPRNTGELFF. In nucleotides, the CDR3 is TGTGCCAGCAGCCAAGTTCCACCGAGGAACACCGGGGAGCTGTTTTTT.

This clonotype turned up a few times. The chain combines TRBV7-2 with TRBJ2-7; perhaps D is TRBD1 or TRBD2 (5 bases each). Germline V gives CDR1 SGHTA, CDR2 FQGNSA. Trimming cost V 1 base and J 2 bases, with 12 bases left between them. This CDR3 region has 15 residues. CDR3 in DNA: TGTGCCAGCAGCTTAGGAGGGATGGGGGCCTACGAGCAGTACTTC. Protein: CASSLGGMGAYEQYF.

This clonotype was counted once. The V call is TRBV6-2 or TRBV6-3, the J call TRBJ2-1, with TRBD2 matching over 10 bases. Germline values: CDR1 MNHEY, CDR2 SVGEGT. This CDR3 is 17 amino acids long. V lost 1 base to trimming and J lost 5 bases; unmatched junction nucleotides: 8. DNA of the CDR3: TGTGCCAGCAGTTACTTGGGTGGGACTAGCGTTAACAATGAGCAGTTCTTC. It encodes CASSYLGGTSVNNEQFF.

This clonotype was counted a few times. The V gene is TRBV7-2, the J gene TRBJ2-5; no clear D. Germline CDR1 and CDR2: SGHTA and FQGNSA. Trimming cost V 4 bases and J 5 bases, with 14 bases left between them. The CDR3 is 14 amino acids. CDR3 nucleotides: TGTGCCAGCAGCTCACCCCGGGCCAGGGAGACCCAGTACTTC. Encoded protein: CASSSPRARETQYF.

This clonotype has only a few counts. The chain combines TRBV7-9 with TRBJ2-1, with D tentatively TRBD1 (5 bases). Germline lookup yields CDR1 SEHNR and CDR2 FQNEAQ (reference sequence). The V and J ends lost 1 base and 7 bases respectively, with 11 bases between them. The CDR3 has 14 residues. The DNA for the CDR3 is TGTGCCAGCAGCTTAGACGAGCCAGGGAATGAGCAGTTCTTC. This encodes CASSLDEPGNEQFF.

CDR3 sequence: CASSSKGARNTGELFF. CDR3 DNA sequence: TGTGCCAGCAGTTCAAAGGGGGCGAGGAACACCGGGGAGCTGTTTTTT. The V gene is TRBV11-2, the J gene TRBJ2-2; 7 bases map to TRBD1. Germline V gene lookup returns CDR1 SGHAT and CDR2 FQNNGV. The CDR3 loop spans 16 amino acids. Trimming cost V 6 bases and J 1 base; bases outside gene matches: 8.

This clonotype was seen a handful of times. The V and J genes are TRBV10-3 and TRBJ2-3, with D tentatively TRBD1 (6 bases). V was pared by 10 bases and J by 3 bases, with 17 bases between. This CDR3 has 14 amino acids. From germline, CDR1 is ENHRY and CDR2 SYGVKD. The CDR3 sequence: CATTGTIATDTQYF. As DNA, the CDR3 is TGTGCCACGACCGGGACAATAGCTACAGATACGCAGTATTTT.

This clonotype was detected a few times. The V and J genes are TRBV7-2 and TRBJ2-2; a possible D gene is TRBD1 (6 bases). From germline, CDR1 is SGHTA and CDR2 FQGNSA. V was cut by 5 bases and J by 5 bases, with 15 bases left in between. CDR3 length equals 15 residues. CDR3 loop: CASSRAQGGTGELFF. The CDR3 DNA reads as TGTGCCAGCAGCCGAGCACAGGGTGGGACCGGGGAGCTGTTTTTT.